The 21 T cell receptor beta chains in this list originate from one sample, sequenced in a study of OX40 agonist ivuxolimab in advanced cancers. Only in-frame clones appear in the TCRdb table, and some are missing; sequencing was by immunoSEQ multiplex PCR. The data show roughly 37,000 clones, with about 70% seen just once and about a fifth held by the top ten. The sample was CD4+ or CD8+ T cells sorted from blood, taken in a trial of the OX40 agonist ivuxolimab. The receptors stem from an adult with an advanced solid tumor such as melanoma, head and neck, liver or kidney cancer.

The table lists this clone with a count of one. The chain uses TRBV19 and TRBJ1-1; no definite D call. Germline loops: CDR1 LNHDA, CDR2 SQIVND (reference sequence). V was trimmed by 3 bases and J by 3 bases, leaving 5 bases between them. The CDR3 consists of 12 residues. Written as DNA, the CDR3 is TGTGCCAGTAGTATGGAATACACTGAAGCTTTCTTT. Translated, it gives CASSMEYTEAFF. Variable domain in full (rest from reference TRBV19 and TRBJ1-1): DGGITQSPKYLFRKEGQNVTLSCEQNLNHDAMYWYRQDPGQGLRLIYYSQIVNDFQKGDIAEGYSVSREKKESFPLTVTSAQKNPTAFYLCASSMEYTEAFFGQGTRLTVV.

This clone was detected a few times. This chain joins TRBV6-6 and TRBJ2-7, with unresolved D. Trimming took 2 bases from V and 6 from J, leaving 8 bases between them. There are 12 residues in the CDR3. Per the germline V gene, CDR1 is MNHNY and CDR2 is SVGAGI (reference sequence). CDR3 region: CASSYGVSEQYV. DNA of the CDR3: TGTGCCAGCAGTTACGGAGTTTCCGAGCAGTACGTC.

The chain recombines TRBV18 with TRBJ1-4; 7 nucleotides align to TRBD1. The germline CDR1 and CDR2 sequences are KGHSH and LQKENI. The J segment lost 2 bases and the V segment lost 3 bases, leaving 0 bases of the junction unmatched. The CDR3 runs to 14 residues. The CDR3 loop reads CASSPGQTNEKLFF. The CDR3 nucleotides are TGTGCCAGCTCACCGGGACAGACTAATGAAAAACTGTTTTTT. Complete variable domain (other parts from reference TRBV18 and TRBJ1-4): NAGVMQNPRHLVRRRGQEARLRCSPMKGHSHVYWYRQLPEEGLKFMVYLQKENIIDESGMPKERFSAEFPKEGPSILRIQQVVRGDSAAYFCASSPGQTNEKLFFGSGTQLSVL.

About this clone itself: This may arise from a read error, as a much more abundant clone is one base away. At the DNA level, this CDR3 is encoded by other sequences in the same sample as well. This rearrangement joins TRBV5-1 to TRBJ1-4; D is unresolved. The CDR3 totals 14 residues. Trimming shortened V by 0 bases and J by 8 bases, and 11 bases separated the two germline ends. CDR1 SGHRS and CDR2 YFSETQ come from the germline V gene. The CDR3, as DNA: TGCGCCAGCAGCTTGGAAAGGGCCAACGAAAAACTGTTTTTT. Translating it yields CASSLERANEKLFF.

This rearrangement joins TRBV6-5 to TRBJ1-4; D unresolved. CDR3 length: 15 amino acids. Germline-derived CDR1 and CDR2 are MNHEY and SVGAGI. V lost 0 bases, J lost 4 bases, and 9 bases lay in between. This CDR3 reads CASSYSHPINEKLFF. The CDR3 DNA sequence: TGTGCCAGCAGTTACTCCCATCCAATTAATGAAAAACTGTTTTTT.

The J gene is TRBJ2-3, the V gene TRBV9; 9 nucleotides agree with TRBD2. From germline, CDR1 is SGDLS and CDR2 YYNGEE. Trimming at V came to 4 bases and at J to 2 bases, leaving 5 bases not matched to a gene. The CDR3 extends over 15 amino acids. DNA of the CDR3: TGTGCCAGCAGCCCCGGGACTAGCCTCACAGATACGCAGTATTTT. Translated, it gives CASSPGTSLTDTQYF.

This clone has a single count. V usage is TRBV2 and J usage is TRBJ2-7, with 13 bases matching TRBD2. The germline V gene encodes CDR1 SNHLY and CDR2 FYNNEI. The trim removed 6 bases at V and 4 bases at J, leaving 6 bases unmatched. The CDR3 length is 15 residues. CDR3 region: CASRGLAGAGYEQYV. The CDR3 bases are TGTGCCAGCAGAGGACTAGCGGGGGCCGGTTACGAGCAGTACGTC.

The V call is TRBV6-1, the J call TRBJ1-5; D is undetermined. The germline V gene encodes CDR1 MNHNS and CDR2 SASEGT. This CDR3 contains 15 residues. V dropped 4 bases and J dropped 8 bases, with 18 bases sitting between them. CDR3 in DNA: TGTGCCAGCAGTGCCTACTACAGTGCCGGTGAGCCCCAGCATTTT. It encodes CASSAYYSAGEPQHF.

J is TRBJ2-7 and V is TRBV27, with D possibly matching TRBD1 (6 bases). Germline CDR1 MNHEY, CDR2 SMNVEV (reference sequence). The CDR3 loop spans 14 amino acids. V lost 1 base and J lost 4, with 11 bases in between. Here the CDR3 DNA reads TGTGCCAGCAGTTTATATGGGGGCCAATACGAGCAGTACGTC. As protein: CASSLYGGQYEQYV.

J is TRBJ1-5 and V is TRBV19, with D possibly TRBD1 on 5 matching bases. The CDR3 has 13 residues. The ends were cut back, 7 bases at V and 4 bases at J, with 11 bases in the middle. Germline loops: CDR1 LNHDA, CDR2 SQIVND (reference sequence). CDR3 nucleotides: TGTGCCAGTAAGGTCGGGGGAAATCAGCCCCAGCATTTT. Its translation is CASKVGGNQPQHF.

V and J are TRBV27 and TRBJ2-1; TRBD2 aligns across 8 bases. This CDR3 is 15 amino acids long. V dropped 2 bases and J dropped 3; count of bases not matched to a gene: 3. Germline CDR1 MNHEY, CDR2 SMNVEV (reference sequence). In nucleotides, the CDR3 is TGTGCCAGCAGTTTAATAGCGGGGCACTACAATGAGCAGTTCTTC. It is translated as CASSLIAGHYNEQFF.

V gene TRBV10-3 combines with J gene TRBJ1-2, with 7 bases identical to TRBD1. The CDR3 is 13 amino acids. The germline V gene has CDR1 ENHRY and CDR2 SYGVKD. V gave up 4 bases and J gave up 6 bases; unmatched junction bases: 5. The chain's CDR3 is CAISGGTGDGYTF. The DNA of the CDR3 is TGTGCCATCAGTGGGGGTACAGGGGATGGCTACACCTTC.

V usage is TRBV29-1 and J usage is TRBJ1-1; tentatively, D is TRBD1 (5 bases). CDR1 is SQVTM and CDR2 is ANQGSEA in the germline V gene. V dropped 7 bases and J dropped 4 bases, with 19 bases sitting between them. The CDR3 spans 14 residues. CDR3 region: CSGKVGTEGTEAFF. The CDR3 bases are TGCAGCGGCAAAGTAGGGACGGAAGGCACTGAAGCTTTCTTT.

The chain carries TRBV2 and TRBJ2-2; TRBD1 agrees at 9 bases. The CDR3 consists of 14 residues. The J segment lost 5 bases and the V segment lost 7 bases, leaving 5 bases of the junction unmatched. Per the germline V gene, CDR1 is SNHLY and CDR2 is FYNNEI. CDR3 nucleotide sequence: TGTGCCAGCAATTCACAGGGGGCAACCGGGGAGCTGTTTTTT. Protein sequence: CASNSQGATGELFF. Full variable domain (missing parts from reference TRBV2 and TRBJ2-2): EPEVTQTPSHQVTQMGQEVILRCVPISNHLYFYWYRQILGQKVEFLVSFYNNEISEKSEIFDDQFSVERPDGSNFTLKIRSTKLEDSAMYFCASNSQGATGELFFGEGSRLTVL.

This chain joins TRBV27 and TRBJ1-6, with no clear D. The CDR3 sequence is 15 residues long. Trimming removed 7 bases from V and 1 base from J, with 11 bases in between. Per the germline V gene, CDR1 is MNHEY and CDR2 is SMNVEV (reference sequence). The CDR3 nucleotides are TGTGCCAGCACGTCACTCGGGTCCTATAATTCACCCCTCCACTTT. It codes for CASTSLGSYNSPLHF.

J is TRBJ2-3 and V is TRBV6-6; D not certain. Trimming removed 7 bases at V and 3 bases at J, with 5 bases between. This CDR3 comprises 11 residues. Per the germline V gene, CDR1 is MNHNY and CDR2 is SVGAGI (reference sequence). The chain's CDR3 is CASTTTDTQYF. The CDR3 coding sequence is TGTGCCAGCACCACAACAGATACGCAGTATTTT.

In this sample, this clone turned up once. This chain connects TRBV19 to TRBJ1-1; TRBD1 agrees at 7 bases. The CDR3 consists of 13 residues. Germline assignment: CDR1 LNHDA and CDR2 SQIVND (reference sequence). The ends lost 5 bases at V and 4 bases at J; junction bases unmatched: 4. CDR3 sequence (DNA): TGTGCCAGTAGTCAGGGGGGGGCCACTGAAGCTTTCTTT. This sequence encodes CASSQGGATEAFF.

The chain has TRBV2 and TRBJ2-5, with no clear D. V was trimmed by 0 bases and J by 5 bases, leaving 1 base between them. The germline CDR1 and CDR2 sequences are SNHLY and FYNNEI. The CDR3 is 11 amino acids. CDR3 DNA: TGTGCCAGCAGTGAAGCCGAGACCCAGTACTTC. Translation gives CASSEAETQYF. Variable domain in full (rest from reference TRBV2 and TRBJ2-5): EPEVTQTPSHQVTQMGQEVILRCVPISNHLYFYWYRQILGQKVEFLVSFYNNEISEKSEIFDDQFSVERPDGSNFTLKIRSTKLEDSAMYFCASSEAETQYFGPGTRLLVL.

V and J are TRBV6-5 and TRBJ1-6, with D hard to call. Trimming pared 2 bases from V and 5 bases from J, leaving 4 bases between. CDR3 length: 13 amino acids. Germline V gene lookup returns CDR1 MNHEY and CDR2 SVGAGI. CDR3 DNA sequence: TGTGCCAGCAGTTACAGGGATAATTCACCCCTCCACTTT. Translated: CASSYRDNSPLHF.

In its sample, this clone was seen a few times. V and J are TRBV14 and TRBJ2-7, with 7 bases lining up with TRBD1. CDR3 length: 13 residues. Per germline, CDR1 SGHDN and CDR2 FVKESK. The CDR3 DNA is TGTGCCAGCAGCGCGAGCCGACAGGGCGAGGAGTACGTC. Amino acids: CASSASRQGEEYV.

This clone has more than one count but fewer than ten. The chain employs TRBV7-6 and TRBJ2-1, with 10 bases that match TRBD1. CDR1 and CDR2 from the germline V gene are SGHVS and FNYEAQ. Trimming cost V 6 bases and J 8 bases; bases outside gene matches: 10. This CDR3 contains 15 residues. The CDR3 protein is CASRIPGTGVDEQFF. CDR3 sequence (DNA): TGTGCCAGCAGGATACCCGGGACAGGGGTCGATGAGCAGTTCTTC.